These 20 T cell receptor beta chains share one sample of origin, sequenced in a study of cytotoxic CD8 clonotypes in ibrutinib-treated CLL. The data were produced by immunoSEQ multiplex PCR, yet TCRdb's version contains in-frame clones alone and is incomplete. This table holds about 49,000 clones, 53% found once. The specimen was PBMCs, collected after 12 months of ibrutinib treatment. Receptors originate from a human donor with chronic lymphocytic leukemia.

This clone is large within its sample. V is TRBV27 and J is TRBJ2-7; 15 positions agree with TRBD2. The germline V gene has CDR1 MNHEY and CDR2 SMNVEV (reference sequence). V lost 8 bases, J lost 5 bases, and 13 bases stayed unmatched. CDR3 length: 17 amino acids. CDR3 DNA sequence: TGTGCCAGCCCCCCGGGGACTAGCGGGAGGAAGAGCCACGAGCAGTACTTC. Translated, it gives CASPPGTSGRKSHEQYF.

This chain links TRBV28 with TRBJ1-4; the D is unclear. The length of the CDR3 is 14 residues. Between the trimmed V and J ends, which lost 6 bases and 3 bases, there was a span of 11 bases. Germline V CDR1 and CDR2: MDHEN, SYDVKM. The CDR3 region has the DNA TGTGCCAGCAGCCCCCCGGGATCTAATGAAAAACTGTTTTTT. Translating gives CASSPPGSNEKLFF.

This clone has just a few counts. The chain couples TRBV5-4 to TRBJ2-1; unclear D gene. V lost 0 bases and J 10 bases, leaving 11 bases between the germline ends. The CDR3 runs to 13 residues. Germline V gives CDR1 SGHNT, CDR2 YYREEE (reference sequence). The CDR3 nucleotides read TGTGCCAGCAGCTTGGAGGAGAGATGGGAGCAGTTCTTC. Protein product: CASSLEERWEQFF.

The V gene is TRBV9, the J gene TRBJ1-2, with D uncertain. This CDR3 comprises 16 residues. CDR1 is SGDLS, CDR2 YYNGEE, per germline. The germline V and J ends were trimmed by 0 bases and 2 bases, with 14 bases remaining between them. The CDR3 DNA sequence: TGTGCCAGCAGCGTAGGTTCCGGGTTATACAACTATGGCTACACCTTC. Its translation is CASSVGSGLYNYGYTF. Full variable domain (rest looked up from reference TRBV9 and TRBJ1-2): DSGVTQTPKHLITATGQRVTLRCSPRSGDLSVYWYQQSLDQGLQFLIQYYNGEERAKGNILERFSAQQFPDLHSELNLSSLELGDSALYFCASSVGSGLYNYGYTFGSGTRLTVV.

This clone has just a few counts. The chain is built from TRBV5-1 and TRBJ2-7; D is uncertain. The CDR3 is 13 residues long. Trimming pared 4 bases from V and 2 bases from J, leaving 10 bases between. Germline loops: CDR1 SGHRS, CDR2 YFSETQ. Here the CDR3 DNA reads TGCGCCAGCAGCCCGGCGAATCCCTACGAGCAGTACTTC. Translation gives CASSPANPYEQYF.

This chain uses TRBV11-1 with TRBJ1-1; tentatively, D is TRBD1 (5 bases). This CDR3 has 16 residues. Trimming shortened V by 4 bases and J by 0 bases, and 15 bases separated the two germline ends. Germline V CDR1 and CDR2: SGHAT, FQDESV (reference sequence). The CDR3 DNA is TGTGCCAGCAGCTCCCCCTGGGGACGGATGAACACTGAAGCTTTCTTT. It translates to CASSSPWGRMNTEAFF.

This clone appeared a few times. The chain couples TRBV7-3 to TRBJ1-6; 9 nucleotides line up with TRBD1. The germline CDR1 and CDR2 sequences are SGHTA and FQGTGA. Trimming at V came to 3 bases and at J to 7 bases, leaving 4 bases not matched to a gene. The CDR3 totals 15 residues. The CDR3 coding sequence is TGTGCCAGCAGCTTTACAGGGGGCGAGAATTCACCCCTCCACTTT. As protein: CASSFTGGENSPLHF.

The chain uses TRBV2 and TRBJ2-3; TRBD2 agrees at 7 bases. Germline lookup yields CDR1 SNHLY and CDR2 FYNNEI. The ends lost 5 bases at V and 12 bases at J; junction bases unmatched: 17. The CDR3 has 15 amino acids. Here the CDR3 reads CASSRDYRPGVIQYF. In DNA form, the CDR3 reads TGTGCCAGCAGTCGGGACTACCGGCCCGGGGTTATTCAGTATTTT.

The chain is built from TRBV30 and TRBJ2-3; D unclear. Trimming stripped 5 bases from V and 0 bases from J, with 9 bases between. The CDR3 covers 13 residues. The germline gives CDR1 GTSNPN, CDR2 SVGIG (reference sequence). The DNA of the CDR3 is TGTGCCTGGGCCGACGGGAGCACAGATACGCAGTATTTT. Its protein is CAWADGSTDTQYF.

The V gene is TRBV19, the J gene TRBJ1-5; no firm D call. With 6 bases removed from V and 4 bases from J, the gap between germline ends came to 13 bases. In germline, CDR1 is LNHDA, CDR2 SQIVND (reference sequence). The CDR3 is 14 residues long. CDR3 loop: CASRSGIGNQPQHF. The CDR3 bases are TGTGCCAGTAGGAGCGGAATAGGTAATCAGCCCCAGCATTTT.

This clone was observed a few times. This sample also contains other DNA sequences that code for the same CDR3. The chain uses TRBV27 and TRBJ2-7, with TRBD2 identical over 7 bases. The CDR3 length is 14 residues. Germline CDR1 reads MNHEY; CDR2 reads SMNVEV (reference sequence). J gave up 1 base and V 3 bases, and 3 bases lay outside the gene matches. CDR3 sequence reads: CASSFSGPSYEQYF. DNA of the CDR3: TGTGCCAGCAGTTTTAGCGGGCCGTCCTACGAGCAGTACTTC.

J is TRBJ2-7 and V is TRBV7-2; weak D call: TRBD1 (5 bases). Trimming took off 4 bases at V and 2 bases at J, with 15 bases between the two ends. CDR3 size: 15 residues. CDR1 and CDR2 (germline): SGHTA, FQGNSA. The CDR3 nucleotides read TGTGCCAGCAGCTATGAAAACATGGGGCCCTACGAGCAGTACTTC. This translates into CASSYENMGPYEQYF.

This clone occurred once. The genes are TRBV7-9 and TRBJ1-6, with 9 bases fitting TRBD1. The germline gives CDR1 SEHNR, CDR2 FQNEAQ (reference sequence). The CDR3 covers 16 residues. Losses at the gene ends were 5 bases for V and 6 bases for J; bases not matched to a gene: 8. DNA of the CDR3: TGTGCCAGCAGCAGACAGGGGGGACAGATTAATTCACCCCTCCACTTT. It translates to CASSRQGGQINSPLHF.

V is TRBV15 and J is TRBJ2-6; tentatively, D is TRBD2 (7 bases). Looked up from germline, CDR1 is LNHNV and CDR2 is YYDKDF (reference sequence). This CDR3 is 15 amino acids long. The ends were cut back, 4 bases at V and 4 bases at J, with 11 bases in the middle. The CDR3 nucleotides are TGTGCCACCAGCAAGGGGGGGTACGGGGCCAACGTCCTGACTTTC. As protein: CATSKGGYGANVLTF.

The chain links TRBV28 to TRBJ2-7, with D possibly being TRBD1 (6 bases). The germline gives CDR1 MDHEN, CDR2 SYDVKM. CDR3 length equals 14 residues. Trimming cost V 4 bases and J 1 base, with 11 bases left between them. CDR3 DNA: TGTGCCAGCAGTTCCGGACAGTATTCCTACGAGCAGTACTTC. Encoded protein: CASSSGQYSYEQYF.

Ten or more counts support this clone. The chain combines TRBV2 with TRBJ2-5; D remains ambiguous. Between the trimmed V and J ends, which lost 8 bases and 4 bases, there was a span of 11 bases. CDR3 size: 12 residues. Germline lookup yields CDR1 SNHLY and CDR2 FYNNEI. The CDR3 loop is CASGLTRETQYF. CDR3 DNA sequence: TGTGCCAGCGGTCTTACGAGAGAGACCCAGTACTTC.

The table lists this clone with a few counts. This chain uses TRBV7-8 with TRBJ1-5; 10 bases match TRBD1. With V trimmed by 1 base and J by 5 bases, 5 bases remained unmatched. The CDR3 sequence is 16 residues long. Per germline, CDR1 SGHVS and CDR2 FQNEAQ. CDR3 region: CASSLEVGQGDQPQHF. DNA of the CDR3: TGTGCCAGCAGCTTAGAGGTTGGACAGGGGGATCAGCCCCAGCATTTT.

J is TRBJ1-1 and V is TRBV4-1; D may be TRBD1 (5 bases). Looked up from germline, CDR1 is MGHRA and CDR2 is YSYEKL. The CDR3 extends over 13 amino acids. V shed 3 bases and J shed 6 bases, with 11 bases lying between them. In DNA form, the CDR3 reads TGCGCCAGCAGCCATATCGGGGACCCTGAAGCTTTCTTT. Its protein is CASSHIGDPEAFF.

This rearrangement joins TRBV5-1 to TRBJ1-1; 11 nucleotides align to TRBD1. Trimming cost V 7 bases and J 2 bases; bases outside gene matches: 10. The CDR3 spans 16 residues. Looked up from germline, CDR1 is SGHRS and CDR2 is YFSETQ. CDR3 protein: CASEPGQGVGNTEAFF. CDR3 nucleotides: TGCGCCAGCGAACCGGGACAGGGGGTTGGTAACACTGAAGCTTTCTTT.

The CDR3 bases are TGCGCCAGCAGCCAAGATCGGGAGGGCGCGGCACTGAACACTGAAGCTTTCTTT. It encodes CASSQDREGAALNTEAFF. The rearrangement joins TRBV4-1 to TRBJ1-1; D gene uncertain. Deletions cut 0 bases from V and 0 bases from J, with 17 bases between. CDR1 is MGHRA, CDR2 YSYEKL, per germline. The CDR3 extends over 18 amino acids.